The 28 T cell receptor beta chains below come from one sample, sequenced in a study of EBV T-cell therapy then PD-1 blockade in nasopharyngeal carcinoma (dated by TCRdb to about 2021). The receptor library was made with the immunoSEQ multiplex PCR assay. TCRdb holds this immuneACCESS table with in-frame rearrangements only. Some clones are missing; in checked studies, unresolved V genes explain under half, and the rest has no known cause. The sample profile shows approximately 15,000 clones; less than 90% of them were found once. Clones ranked in the top ten supply less than 35% of the sample. Read against the paper, the sample's treatment or condition label means: AdE1-LMPpoly-expanded autologous EBV-specific T-cell therapy followed by anti-PD-1 nivolumab. For these receptors, no antigen is known. The sequencing here drew on CD8+ T cells from blood, taken around day 100 from a patient whose treatment included autologous EBV-specific T cells and nivolumab. Receptors originate from a man aged 35 to 55 with nasopharyngeal carcinoma.

The J gene is TRBJ2-3, the V gene TRBV27; 7 positions match TRBD1. The V and J ends lost 6 bases and 0 bases, in that order; junction bases with no gene match: 3. CDR1 is MNHEY, CDR2 SMNVEV, per germline (reference sequence). CDR3 length equals 14 residues. The DNA for the CDR3 is TGTGCCAGCAGCGGGACAGCTAGCACAGATACGCAGTATTTT. This encodes CASSGTASTDTQYF.

J is TRBJ1-2 and V is TRBV4-3, with D tentatively TRBD1 (6 bases). The ends were cut back, 0 bases at V and 8 bases at J, with 16 bases in the middle. This CDR3 is 15 amino acids long. The germline V gene encodes CDR1 LGHNA and CDR2 YSLEER. The CDR3 here is CASSQDGQGLRGYTF. CDR3 DNA: TGCGCCAGCAGCCAAGATGGGCAGGGGCTTCGAGGCTACACCTTC.

This chain links TRBV7-6 with TRBJ2-7, with D unclear. Germline loops: CDR1 SGHVS, CDR2 FNYEAQ. The ends were cut back, 1 base at V and 3 bases at J, with 7 bases in the middle. The CDR3 loop spans 13 amino acids. The CDR3: CASSLEPIYEQYF. DNA of the CDR3: TGTGCCAGCAGCTTAGAGCCAATCTACGAGCAGTACTTC.

The chain employs TRBV27 and TRBJ1-2; tentative D call: TRBD1 (5 bases). The CDR3 totals 14 residues. V was clipped by 5 bases and J by 0 bases, with 10 bases between them. Germline loops: CDR1 MNHEY, CDR2 SMNVEV (reference sequence). CDR3 sequence reads: CASSVGGANYGYTF. CDR3 bases: TGTGCCAGCAGTGTGGGGGGAGCTAACTATGGCTACACCTTC.

The chain has TRBV6-2 or TRBV6-3 and TRBJ1-1; D is ambiguous. V was cut by 0 bases and J by 4 bases, with 9 bases left in between. CDR3 length equals 14 residues. Germline V gene lookup returns CDR1 MNHEY and CDR2 SVGEGT. CDR3: CASSYSTLGTEAFF. CDR3 in DNA: TGTGCCAGCAGTTACTCGACCTTGGGCACTGAAGCTTTCTTT.

The chain is built from TRBV28 and TRBJ2-5; D not resolved. CDR1 is MDHEN and CDR2 is SYDVKM in the germline V gene. The CDR3 has 14 amino acids. V was cut by 5 bases and J by 2 bases, with 12 bases left in between. Written as DNA, the CDR3 is TGTGCCAGCAGTCGAACCGGGCCTCAAGAGACCCAGTACTTC. This gives the protein CASSRTGPQETQYF. The full variable domain, its missing parts supplied by reference TRBV28 and TRBJ2-5, is DVKVTQSSRYLVKRTGEKVFLECVQDMDHENMFWYRQDPGLGLRLIYFSYDVKMKEKGDIPEGYSVSREKKERFSLILESASTNQTSMYLCASSRTGPQETQYFGPGTRLLVL.

The V and J genes are TRBV6-5 and TRBJ2-5; 8 nucleotides match TRBD2. Germline CDR1 is MNHEY and CDR2 is SVGAGI. Unmatched junction bases numbered 7, after V lost 8 bases and J lost 5 bases. The CDR3 loop spans 13 amino acids. The CDR3 is CASRPGLGETQYF. DNA of the CDR3: TGTGCCAGCCGACCGGGACTAGGGGAGACCCAGTACTTC.

The chain joins TRBV5-1 to TRBJ1-2, with D perhaps matching TRBD1 (6 bases). Germline loops: CDR1 SGHRS, CDR2 YFSETQ. The CDR3 is made up of 16 amino acids. V lost 2 bases and J 8 bases, leaving 22 bases between the germline ends. DNA of the CDR3: TGCGCCAGCAGCTTCCGCGGGGGCACCCGAAGAGAGGGCTACACCTTC. It specifies CASSFRGGTRREGYTF.

This clone turned up a few times. V usage is TRBV4-1 and J usage is TRBJ1-5; maybe TRBD1 (5 bases). CDR3 length equals 14 residues. CDR1 MGHRA and CDR2 YSYEKL come from the germline V gene. Trimming pared 1 base from V and 4 bases from J, leaving 8 bases between. This chain's CDR3 is CASSQGQSNQPQHF. CDR3 sequence (DNA): TGCGCCAGCAGCCAAGGACAGAGTAATCAGCCCCAGCATTTT.

The J gene is TRBJ2-2, the V gene TRBV6-2 or TRBV6-3, with TRBD1 matching over 10 bases. The CDR3 has 17 residues. Germline V CDR1 and CDR2: MNHEY, SVGEGT. V was pared by 2 bases and J by 6 bases, with 9 bases of the junction left unmatched. Here the CDR3 reads CASSYASRDRGSGELFF. As DNA, the CDR3 is TGTGCCAGCAGTTACGCTTCCCGGGACAGGGGTTCCGGGGAGCTGTTTTTT.

CDR3 DNA sequence: TGTGCCATCAGTCCGGGACTAACCAATGAGCAGTTCTTC. Its translation: CAISPGLTNEQFF. The V gene is TRBV10-3, the J gene TRBJ2-1, with TRBD2 identical over 7 bases. Germline CDR1 reads ENHRY; CDR2 reads SYGVKD. This CDR3 comprises 13 residues. The V segment lost 5 bases and the J segment 6 bases; nucleotides outside the gene matches: 4.

The rearrangement uses TRBV4-2 and TRBJ1-6; D not certain. Germline-derived CDR1 and CDR2 are LGHNA and YNFKEQ. V was trimmed by 1 base and J by 5 bases, leaving 6 bases between them. CDR3 length equals 14 residues. CDR3 DNA sequence: TGTGCCAGCAGCCAAGGTCAGGATAATTCACCCCTCCACTTT. As protein: CASSQGQDNSPLHF.

This clone has just one count. The V and J genes are TRBV4-1 and TRBJ2-1; D remains unclear. Trimming took off 1 base at V and 8 bases at J, with 9 bases between the two ends. The CDR3 spans 13 residues. Looked up from germline, CDR1 is MGHRA and CDR2 is YSYEKL. The CDR3 nucleotides read TGCGCCAGCAGCCAAGTCAACGGCGATGAGCAGTTCTTC. Translation gives CASSQVNGDEQFF.

V and J are TRBV9 and TRBJ2-5, with D perhaps TRBD1 (5 bases). Germline CDR1 is SGDLS and CDR2 is YYNGEE. This CDR3 region has 16 residues. V gave up 0 bases and J gave up 4 bases, with 16 bases separating them. CDR3 nucleotides: TGTGCCAGCAGCGTAGAGGCAGGGTCCCCGGGAGAGACCCAGTACTTC. Amino acids: CASSVEAGSPGETQYF.

Concerning this clone: Other nucleotide sequences in the sample specify the same CDR3. This chain connects TRBV7-6 to TRBJ2-7, with D tentatively TRBD1 or TRBD2 (5 bases each). The V and J ends lost 3 bases and 3 bases respectively, with 9 bases between them. This CDR3 spans 13 amino acids. CDR1 SGHVS and CDR2 FNYEAQ come from the germline V gene. CDR3 sequence reads: CASSLGPNYEQYF. CDR3 DNA: TGTGCCAGCAGCTTGGGACCGAACTACGAGCAGTACTTC. Drawing the rest from reference TRBV7-6 and TRBJ2-7, the complete variable domain is GAGVSQSPRYKVTKRGQDVALRCDPISGHVSLYWYRQALGQGPEFLTYFNYEAQQDKSGLPNDRFSAERPEGSISTLTIQRTEQRDSAMYRCASSLGPNYEQYFGPGTRLTVT.

By share, this clone counts as large. The chain has TRBV5-6 and TRBJ2-7, with TRBD1 matching over 7 bases. CDR3 length: 14 residues. V dropped 4 bases and J dropped 2; count of bases not matched to a gene: 6. From germline, CDR1 is SGHDT and CDR2 YYEEEE. CDR3 residues: CASSPLQGAYEQYF. DNA of the CDR3: TGTGCCAGCAGCCCTCTCCAGGGGGCCTACGAGCAGTACTTC. Full variable domain (rest looked up from reference TRBV5-6 and TRBJ2-7): DAGVTQSPTHLIKTRGQQVTLRCSPKSGHDTVSWYQQALGQGPQFIFQYYEEEERQRGNFPDRFSGHQFPNYSSELNVNALLLGDSALYLCASSPLQGAYEQYFGPGTRLTVT.

The gene calls are TRBV5-4 and TRBJ1-2; 8 bases match TRBD1. J was trimmed by 4 bases and V by 2 bases; bases with no gene match: 10. The length of the CDR3 is 16 residues. Per germline, CDR1 SGHNT and CDR2 YYREEE (reference sequence). CDR3 bases: TGTGCCAGCAGCTTCGGGAGCGGACAGGGCCCCTATGGCTACACCTTC. This translates into CASSFGSGQGPYGYTF.

In its sample, this clone was seen once. The rearrangement links TRBV4-3 to TRBJ1-6; 8 bases fit TRBD1. After removal of 0 bases from V and 7 bases from J, the junction contained 8 bases not matched to a gene. This CDR3 contains 17 residues. Germline V gives CDR1 LGHNA, CDR2 YSLEER. The CDR3 DNA is TGCGCCAGCAGCCAAGATCACAGGACAGGGTTGAATTCACCCCTCCACTTT. It is translated as CASSQDHRTGLNSPLHF.

The chain is built from TRBV5-4 and TRBJ2-7, with D tentatively TRBD1 (5 bases). Germline CDR1 reads SGHNT; CDR2 reads YYREEE (reference sequence). V shed 4 bases and J shed 2 bases, with 10 bases lying between them. The CDR3 sequence is 13 residues long. The CDR3 is CASSGDRAYEQYF. The DNA of the CDR3 is TGTGCCAGCAGCGGTGACAGAGCCTACGAGCAGTACTTC. Combining the CDR3 with reference TRBV5-4 and TRBJ2-7 gives the whole variable domain ETGVTQSPTHLIKTRGQQVTLRCSSQSGHNTVSWYQQALGQGPQFIFQYYREEENGRGNFPPRFSGLQFPNYSSELNVNALELDDSALYLCASSGDRAYEQYFGPGTRLTVT.

The chain uses TRBV11-3 and TRBJ2-3; D remains unclear. Germline assignment: CDR1 SGHNT and CDR2 YENEEA. Trimming removed 3 bases from V and 6 bases from J, with 19 bases in between. There are 16 residues in the CDR3. CDR3 sequence reads: CASSLGYSDTGDTQYF. DNA of the CDR3: TGTGCCAGCAGCTTGGGGTACAGTGACACTGGGGATACGCAGTATTTT.

J is TRBJ2-7 and V is TRBV5-1; either TRBD1 or TRBD2 may supply D (5 bases each). There are 14 residues in the CDR3. Trimming stripped 1 base from V and 1 base from J, with 9 bases between. Germline CDR1 SGHRS, CDR2 YFSETQ. CDR3 coding DNA: TGCGCCAGCAGCTTGTATGGGGGATCCTACGAGCAGTACTTC. Its protein is CASSLYGGSYEQYF.

CDR3 in amino acids: CASSDDVAYEQYF. As DNA, the CDR3 is TGTGCCAGCAGTGATGACGTAGCCTACGAGCAGTACTTC. The chain carries TRBV25-1 and TRBJ2-7, with D unresolved. Deletions cut 3 bases from V and 2 bases from J, with 8 bases between. CDR1 is MGHDK, CDR2 SYGVNS, per germline. This CDR3 spans 13 amino acids.

The V and J genes are TRBV6-2 or TRBV6-3 and TRBJ1-1; weak D call: TRBD1 (6 bases). The V and J ends lost 2 bases and 4 bases respectively, with 17 bases between them. The CDR3 is 16 amino acids. Germline V gene lookup returns CDR1 MNHEY and CDR2 SVGEGT. CDR3 residues: CASSYRLDSLGTEAFF. The CDR3 coding sequence is TGTGCCAGCAGTTACCGGCTGGACAGCTTGGGCACTGAAGCTTTCTTT.

The CDR3 coding sequence is TGTGCCAGCAGCGACCTCCAGAGGTACAATGAGCAGTTCTTC. Encoded protein: CASSDLQRYNEQFF. This chain uses TRBV9 with TRBJ2-1; D ambiguous. Trimming cost V 3 bases and J 4 bases, with 11 bases left between them. The CDR3 has 14 amino acids. CDR1 and CDR2 (germline): SGDLS, YYNGEE.

The genes are TRBV9 and TRBJ2-1; maybe TRBD1 (6 bases). CDR3 length: 15 amino acids. V dropped 3 bases and J dropped 2 bases, with 12 bases sitting between them. Germline lookup yields CDR1 SGDLS and CDR2 YYNGEE. The CDR3 here is CASSAQGLAYNEQFF. The CDR3 nucleotides read TGTGCCAGCAGCGCCCAGGGGCTGGCCTACAATGAGCAGTTCTTC.

J is TRBJ1-2 and V is TRBV4-3, with a weak D call TRBD1 (6 bases). The germline V and J ends were trimmed by 1 base and 8 bases, with 17 bases remaining between them. Germline values: CDR1 LGHNA, CDR2 YSLEER. The CDR3 spans 15 residues. The CDR3 sequence is CASSQGTVGYPGYTF. DNA for the CDR3: TGCGCCAGCAGCCAAGGGACAGTCGGGTATCCGGGCTACACCTTC.

The V and J genes are TRBV5-1 and TRBJ2-7; 11 bases map to TRBD2. Germline values: CDR1 SGHRS, CDR2 YFSETQ. V was pared by 3 bases and J by 0 bases, with 5 bases of the junction left unmatched. This CDR3 is 16 amino acids long. DNA of the CDR3: TGCGCCAGCAGCTCTCGACTAGCGGGGAGCTCCTACGAGCAGTACTTC. Translation: CASSSRLAGSSYEQYF.

The V gene is TRBV6-4, the J gene TRBJ2-1, with 16 positions matching TRBD2. This CDR3 has 16 amino acids. The J segment lost 8 bases and the V segment lost 6 bases, leaving 7 bases of the junction unmatched. Germline assignment: CDR1 MRHNA and CDR2 SNTAGT. The CDR3 bases are TGTGCCAGCAGCCGCGGGACTAGCGGGGGGGCCGATGAGCAGTTCTTC. Its translation: CASSRGTSGGADEQFF.